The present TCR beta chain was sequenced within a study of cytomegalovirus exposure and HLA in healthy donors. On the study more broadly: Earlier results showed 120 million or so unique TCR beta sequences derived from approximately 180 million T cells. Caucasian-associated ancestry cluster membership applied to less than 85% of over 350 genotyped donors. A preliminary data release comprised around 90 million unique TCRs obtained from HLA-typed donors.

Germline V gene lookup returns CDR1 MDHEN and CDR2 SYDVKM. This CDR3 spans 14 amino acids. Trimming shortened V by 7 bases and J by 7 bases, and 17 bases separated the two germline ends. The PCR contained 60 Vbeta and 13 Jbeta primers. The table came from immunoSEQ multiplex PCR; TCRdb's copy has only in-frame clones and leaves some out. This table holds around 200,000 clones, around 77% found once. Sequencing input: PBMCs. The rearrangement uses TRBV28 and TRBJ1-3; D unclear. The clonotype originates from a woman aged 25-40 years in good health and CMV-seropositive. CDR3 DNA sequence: TGTGCCAGCACCCTTAGTCCGGAGTGGAACACCATATATTTT. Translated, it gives CASTLSPEWNTIYF.